The rows below give T cell receptor beta chains drawn from one sample of a study of cytomegalovirus exposure and HLA in healthy donors. Sequenced by immunoSEQ multiplex PCR; TCRdb stores in-frame clones only, minus some. This sample lists nearly 200,000 clones; its ten largest clones have less than 0.9%. Sequenced sample: PBMCs. Receptors originate from a boy aged 10-17 years in good health and CMV-seronegative. The conserved cysteine and the conserved F or W are not part of the CDR3 here.

>TRBV18|12|TRBJ2-7
ASSPHDNVYEQY
>TRBV15|14|TRBJ2-3
ATSRGRGGSTDTQY
>TRBV11-2|14|TRBJ2-3
ASSLVAGGPGDTQY
>TRBV7-2|11|TRBJ1-2
ASSYTGDYGYT
>TRBV9|13|TRBJ2-3
ASSRTGRATDTQY
>TRBV19|12|TRBJ2-5
ASSPMTRGETQY
>TRBV29-1|13|TRBJ2-5
SAGGDGTGRQTQY
>TRBV2|11|TRBJ1-1
ASLTGTGRRAF
>TRBV18|14|TRBJ1-5
ASSPFDVGADQPQH
>TRBV19|12|TRBJ1-1
ASRKEQARPEAF
>TRBV4-2|14|TRBJ2-7
ASSQELRGSGYEQY
>TRBV19|11|TRBJ2-7
ASSRTGSYEQY
>TRBV2|16|TRBJ2-2
ASSETDWGRGTPGELF
>TRBV5-4|12|TRBJ2-5
ASRRSTGGETQY
>TRBV18|14|TRBJ1-2
ASSPRGRGEDYGYT
>TRBV9|11|TRBJ1-5
ASSRGGPEPQH
>TRBV29-1|10|TRBJ1-1
SVGGMNTEAF
>TRBV18|12|TRBJ2-1
ASSPRQGLDEQF
>TRBV19|15|TRBJ2-1
ASSSASGGPNGDEQF
>TRBV5-1|12|TRBJ2-1
ASSSDSSYNEQF
>TRBV5-4|15|TRBJ2-3
ASWGRIAGGQVDTQY
>TRBV10-3|10|TRBJ1-1
AIRSTGTEAF
>TRBV2|14|TRBJ2-1
ASSERAWGPGNEQF
>TRBV4-3|14|TRBJ2-3
ASSQVGRGAGDTQY
>TRBV28|16|TRBJ2-1
ASRLGLAGRSSYNEQF
>TRBV7-2|15|TRBJ1-6
ASSPRGGQIYNSPLH
>TRBV30|12|TRBJ2-5
AWRTGPGGETQY
>TRBV2|11|TRBJ2-1
ASCQRFYNEQF
>TRBV6-6|11|TRBJ2-5
ASRITGEQTQY
>TRBV30|12|TRBJ2-3
AWSVSGATDTQY
>TRBV27|12|TRBJ1-5
ASRVQGTSQPQH
>TRBV5-8|13|TRBJ2-7
ASSQFLGAPSEQY
>TRBV11-3|13|TRBJ2-2
ASSRTFGVAGELF
>TRBV18|11|TRBJ2-3
ASSPQLTDTQY
>TRBV4-1|14|TRBJ2-7
ASSQDVQVSSYEQY
>TRBV5-1|12|TRBJ2-7
ASSMGQAAYEQY
>TRBV15|11|TRBJ1-6
ATKRDRESPLH
>TRBV6-1|11|TRBJ1-2
ASKRGEAAGYT
>TRBV6-5|12|TRBJ1-2
ASRASGVRYGYT
>TRBV6-1|13|TRBJ1-2
ASSENGQGAYGYT
>TRBV19|12|TRBJ1-1
ASSIGQMNTEAF
>TRBV5-1|14|TRBJ2-5
ASSLDSGTSQETQY
>TRBV9|12|TRBJ1-3
ASSAAGQGNTIY
>TRBV6-6|14|TRBJ2-1
ASSYSWRGDNNEQF
>TRBV9|17|TRBJ2-2
ASSTASGGVLTDTGELF
>TRBV7-8|9|TRBJ2-5
ASSSEETQY
>TRBV2|13|TRBJ2-6
ASRAGGSGANVLT
>TRBV30|9|TRBJ1-1
ALDRPNEAF
>TRBV27|14|TRBJ1-3
ASSESGPFSGNTIY
>TRBV15|18|TRBJ2-4
ATSRDSLAGGQRAKNIQY
>TRBV7-2|10|TRBJ2-3
ASSWGGDTQY
>TRBV7-3|12|TRBJ2-3
ASSRSGTTDTQY